This TCR beta chain was found in a study of cytomegalovirus exposure and HLA in healthy donors. The study's findings and limits: Reportedly, fewer N-insertions than the approximately 690-donor mean appeared in an Asian-associated ancestry cluster in a later analysis. A link between a missense DCLRE1C variant and TCR beta V- and J-gene trimming emerged from a later analysis.

V lost 4 bases, J lost 4 bases, and 15 bases lay in between. CDR3 size: 15 residues. Germline CDR1 SGDLS, CDR2 YYNGEE. About this clone: Its specificity is unknown.

Vbeta (60) and Jbeta (13) primers were used in the PCR. Authors' analysis steps: Later, an analysis found tens of millions of unique TCR beta chains, and around 10 million of these were shared. Assay used: immunoSEQ multiplex PCR; TCRdb lists only in-frame clones, some missing. Clone size and the V and J calls come from that table; the DNA yielded D and trimming. The data show 200,000 to 250,000 clones, around 85% seen once. This TCR was sampled from a human donor in good health. J is TRBJ2-1 and V is TRBV9; D is perhaps TRBD1 (8 bases). The sequenced material came from PBMCs. CDR3 DNA sequence: TGTGCCAGCAGCCCCACAGGGGGGGTTTACAATGAGCAGTTCTTC. Protein product: CASSPTGGVYNEQFF.